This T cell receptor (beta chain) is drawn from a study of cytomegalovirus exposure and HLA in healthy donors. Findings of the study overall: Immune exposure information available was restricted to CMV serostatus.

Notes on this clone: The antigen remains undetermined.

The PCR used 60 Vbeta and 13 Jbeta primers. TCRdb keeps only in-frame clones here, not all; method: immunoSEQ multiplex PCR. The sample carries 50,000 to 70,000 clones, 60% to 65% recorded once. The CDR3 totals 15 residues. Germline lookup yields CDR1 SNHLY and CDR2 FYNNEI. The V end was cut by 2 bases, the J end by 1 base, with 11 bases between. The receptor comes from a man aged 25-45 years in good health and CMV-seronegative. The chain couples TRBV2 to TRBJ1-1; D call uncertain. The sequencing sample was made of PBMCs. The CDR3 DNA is TGTGCCAGCAGTGAAAGGTCTACAGCGAACACTGAAGCTTTCTTT. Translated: CASSERSTANTEAFF.